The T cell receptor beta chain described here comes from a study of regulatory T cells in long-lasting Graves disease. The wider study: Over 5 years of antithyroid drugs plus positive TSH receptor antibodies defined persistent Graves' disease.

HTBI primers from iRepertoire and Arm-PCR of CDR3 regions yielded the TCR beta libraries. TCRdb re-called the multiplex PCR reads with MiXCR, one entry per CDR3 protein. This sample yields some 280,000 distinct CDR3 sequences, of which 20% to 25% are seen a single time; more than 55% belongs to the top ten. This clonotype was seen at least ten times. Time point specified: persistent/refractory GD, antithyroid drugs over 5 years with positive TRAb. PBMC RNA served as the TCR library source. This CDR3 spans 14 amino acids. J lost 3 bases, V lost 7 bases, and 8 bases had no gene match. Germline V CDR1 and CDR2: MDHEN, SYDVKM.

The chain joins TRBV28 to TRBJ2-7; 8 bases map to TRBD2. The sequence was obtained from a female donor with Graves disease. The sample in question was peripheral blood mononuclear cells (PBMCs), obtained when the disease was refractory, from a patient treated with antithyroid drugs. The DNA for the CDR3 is TGTGCCAGCATCAAACGGGAGGGGAACTACGAGCAGTACTTC. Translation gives CASIKREGNYEQYF.